This is a list of T cell receptor beta chains from one sample in a study of shared clonotypes between healthy human individuals. Here immunoSEQ multiplex PCR was the method, and the copy in TCRdb shows in-frame clones only, minus some. The sample has about 560,000 clones, roughly 79% seen once. Sequenced input: PBMCs. Source of these receptors: a woman aged 40 to 55 in good health. Some clones in this sample may be carry-over from other donors' samples. Each CDR3 is given with its conserved first and last residue. The D gene is left open where the match is weak. A row's size may be missing; if present it is once, few, many or a size class.

D,V,length,J,size,DNA,CDR3
.,TRBV7-2,13,TRBJ2-7,.,TGTGCCAGCAGTGAGAGTCTCTCCTACGAGCAGTACTTC,CASSESLSYEQYF
.,TRBV14,15,TRBJ2-7,.,TGTGCCAGCAGCCAAGTCGCCGGGAGTAGGGGAGAGCAGTACTTC,CASSQVAGSRGEQYF
TRBD1,TRBV5-3,17,TRBJ2-4,.,TGTGCCAGAAGTCCAAGGCCGACAGGGTTGGCCAAAAACATTCAGTACTTC,CARSPRPTGLAKNIQYF
.,TRBV11-2,15,TRBJ2-7,.,TGTGCCAGCAGCTTATCCGGGGGAAACTCCTACGAGCAGTACTTC,CASSLSGGNSYEQYF
.,TRBV5-1,15,TRBJ1-3,.,TGCGCCAGCAGCAGTCAGGGGACTCGTGGAAACACCATATATTTT,CASSSQGTRGNTIYF
.,TRBV5-5,14,TRBJ1-2,.,TGTGCCAGCAGGGAGGAGTGGGGGAACTATGGCTACACCTTC,CASREEWGNYGYTF
TRBD1,TRBV15,14,TRBJ2-2,few,TGTGCCACCAGCCGGGACAGGACCGCCGGCGAGCTGTTTTTT,CATSRDRTAGELFF
TRBD1,TRBV5-5,17,TRBJ1-2,few,TGTGCCAGCAGCTTCTCGGGACAGGGGCTTGGCTATGATGGCTACACCTTC,CASSFSGQGLGYDGYTF
.,TRBV21-1,15,TRBJ2-1,.,TGTGCCAGCACCCCTTGGGGTAGCGGTTACAATGAGCAGTTCTTC,CASTPWGSGYNEQFF
.,TRBV15,13,TRBJ1-5,.,TGTGCCACCAGCACGCGGGGGAACCAGCCCCAGCATTTT,CATSTRGNQPQHF
.,TRBV27,16,TRBJ1-1,.,TGTGCCAGCAGTATAACCTCGGGGGGGAGCGACACTGAAGCTTTCTTT,CASSITSGGSDTEAFF
.,TRBV7-9,15,TRBJ2-2,.,TGTGCCAGCAGCTTAGAGGGGAGATCCGACGGGGAGCTGTTTTTT,CASSLEGRSDGELFF
TRBD1,TRBV5-1,14,TRBJ2-7,.,TGCGCCAGCAGCAATCCACAGGGGGGCGACGAGCAGTACTTC,CASSNPQGGDEQYF
.,TRBV6-1,14,TRBJ1-4,.,TGTGCCAGCAGTGAAGGGGATATTAATGAAAAACTGTTTTTT,CASSEGDINEKLFF
.,TRBV28,15,TRBJ2-5,once,TGTGCCAGCAGTTCCCCGGCAGGGGCGGAGGAGACCCAGTACTTC,CASSSPAGAEETQYF
TRBD1,TRBV18,15,TRBJ2-7,.,TGTGCCAGCTCACGTCTCGGGACAGGGTCGGGGGAGCAGTACTTC,CASSRLGTGSGEQYF
.,TRBV7-2,15,TRBJ2-5,once,TGTGCCAGCAGCTTAGCGTCAGTGGTGGGGGAGACCCAGTACTTC,CASSLASVVGETQYF
.,TRBV7-3,15,TRBJ2-1,medium-sized,TGTGCCAGCAGCTTAGTTCCAGAGGCCTACAATGAGCAGTTCTTC,CASSLVPEAYNEQFF
.,TRBV28,19,TRBJ1-1,.,TGTGCCAGCAGTTTTATAACGTCCCTCGACAGCTTCCTGAACGCTGAAGCTTTCTTT,CASSFITSLDSFLNAEAFF
.,TRBV1,16,TRBJ2-5,.,TGCACCAGCAGCCATGACTTAGCGGGAGGGGGGGAGACCCAGTACTTC,CTSSHDLAGGGETQYF
.,TRBV6-4,16,TRBJ2-2,.,TGTGCCAGCAGCGCCCAGGGCGGGCAGAACACCGGGGAGCTGTTTTTT,CASSAQGGQNTGELFF
TRBD1,TRBV18,14,TRBJ2-2,.,TGTGCCAGCTCCCAGGACAGGTTCACCGGGGAGCTGTTTTTT,CASSQDRFTGELFF
.,TRBV27,17,TRBJ2-1,.,TGTGCCAGCAGTTCGGGGATCATGGGGAGCTCCTACAATGAGCAGTTCTTC,CASSSGIMGSSYNEQFF
.,TRBV6-5,13,TRBJ1-2,.,TGTGCCAGCAGCCTACGGGGTTCTTATGGCTACACCTTC,CASSLRGSYGYTF
TRBD2,TRBV5-5,14,TRBJ2-7,.,TGTGCCAGCAGCTTGATTGCGGGAGCCCCCGAGCAGTACTTC,CASSLIAGAPEQYF
.,TRBV2,13,TRBJ1-2,.,TGTGCCAGCACGGGGGGGGTCAACTATGGCTACACCTTC,CASTGGVNYGYTF
.,TRBV11-2,13,TRBJ2-7,.,TGTGCCAGCAGCTCTAACCCCGGAAGCACGGGGTACTTC,CASSSNPGSTGYF
TRBD1,TRBV30,13,TRBJ2-7,.,TGTGCCTGGGGACGGACAGGGCTAGACGAGCAGTACTTC,CAWGRTGLDEQYF
TRBD1,TRBV19,13,TRBJ2-5,.,TGTGCCAGTAGTTGGACAGGTGAAGAAACCCAGTACTTC,CASSWTGEETQYF
.,TRBV2,16,TRBJ2-3,.,TGTGCCAGCAGTCCCTCGGGACTCAACACGGGGGATACGCAGTATTTT,CASSPSGLNTGDTQYF
.,TRBV5-1,12,TRBJ2-2,.,TGCGCCAGCAGCCGAAACACCGGGGAGCTGTTTTTT,CASSRNTGELFF
.,TRBV19,13,TRBJ1-3,.,TGTGCCAGTACGTATCGCTCTGGAAACACCATATATTTT,CASTYRSGNTIYF
.,TRBV28,17,TRBJ2-6,.,TGTGCCAGCAGTTTATATGGTGTAGCGCCAGGGGCCAACGTCCTGACTTTC,CASSLYGVAPGANVLTF
.,TRBV21-1,16,TRBJ2-7,.,TGTGCCAGCAGCAAAGTTGGCGACCCACGGTCCTACGAGCAGTACTTC,CASSKVGDPRSYEQYF
.,TRBV7-9,12,TRBJ2-3,.,TGTGCCAGCAGCCCTTTCGAAGATACGCAGTATTTT,CASSPFEDTQYF
.,TRBV7-9,13,TRBJ2-7,.,TGTGCCAGCAGCTTGCCCTCACCGGGGGTGCAGTACTTC,CASSLPSPGVQYF
TRBD2,TRBV6-1,14,TRBJ2-5,.,TGTGCCAGCAGTGCAGGACTAGCCCAAGAGACCCAGTACTTC,CASSAGLAQETQYF
.,TRBV28,13,TRBJ1-1,few,TGTGCCAGCGGGCGGGCAGCTGATGGTGAAGCTTTCTTT,CASGRAADGEAFF
TRBD2,TRBV7-9,15,TRBJ2-1,.,TGTGCCAGCAGCCAGGCGATAGCGGGACGGGGTGAGCAGTTCTTC,CASSQAIAGRGEQFF
TRBD2,TRBV19,15,TRBJ2-1,.,TGTGCCAGTAGTCTCTTCGGGGGGGCTGGGAATGAGCAGTTCTTC,CASSLFGGAGNEQFF
TRBD1,TRBV28,15,TRBJ1-1,.,TGTGCCAGCAGTTTATGGGCGGGGACAGGGGGCGAAGCTTTCTTT,CASSLWAGTGGEAFF
.,TRBV12-2,19,TRBJ2-7,.,TGTGCAAGTCGCTTTCTGGCCAGGGGGTTTCGGACTAGGGATTACGAGCAGTACTTC,CASRFLARGFRTRDYEQYF
TRBD2,TRBV28,18,TRBJ2-3,.,TGTGCCAGCAGTTTGTGGACTAGCGGGAGGCGCGGCACAGATACGCAGTATTTT,CASSLWTSGRRGTDTQYF
.,TRBV11-3,13,TRBJ1-1,.,TGTGCCAGCAGCCTTACAGGGAACACTGAAGCTTTCTTT,CASSLTGNTEAFF
.,TRBV9,20,TRBJ2-6,few,TGTGCCAGCAGCGTAGGGGTGGAACCAGTTTTCCCGGCTGGGGCCAACGTCCTGACTTTC,CASSVGVEPVFPAGANVLTF
TRBD1,TRBV19,13,TRBJ1-2,.,TGTGCCAGTAGTGACAGGGGGGACTATGGCTACACCTTC,CASSDRGDYGYTF
TRBD1,TRBV5-1,17,TRBJ2-6,few,TGCGCCAGCAGCTGGACAGGGGTGAGCTCTGGGGCCAACGTCCTGACTTTC,CASSWTGVSSGANVLTF
.,TRBV11-2,15,TRBJ1-4,.,TGTGCCAGCAGCTCCCCGGGGTCACTCGATGAAAAACTGTTTTTT,CASSSPGSLDEKLFF
TRBD2,TRBV18,19,TRBJ2-7,.,TGTGCCAGCTCACTCAGGGGATCGGGACTAGCGGCCAAATCCTACGAGCAGTACTTC,CASSLRGSGLAAKSYEQYF
.,TRBV19,14,TRBJ1-5,.,TGTGCCAGTAGTATATTAGGTGGCAATCAGCCCCAGCATTTT,CASSILGGNQPQHF
TRBD2,TRBV11-2,16,TRBJ2-3,.,TGTGCCAGCAGCGTTGCCGGGACTAGAGCCACAGATACGCAGTATTTT,CASSVAGTRATDTQYF
.,TRBV19,14,TRBJ2-2,.,TGTGCCAGCTTAGGCCGCAGAGGGTCCGGGGAGCTGTTTTTT,CASLGRRGSGELFF
TRBD2,TRBV27,16,TRBJ2-1,many,TGTGCCAGCACCTGGGAGCGGGAGAGCTCCTACAATGAGCAGTTCTTC,CASTWERESSYNEQFF